A selection of T cell receptor beta chains follows, all from one sample in a study of blood T cell repertoires in COVID-19. Produced via immunoSEQ multiplex PCR; TCRdb's table is partial and in-frame only. Of 260,000 or so clones in the sample, 80% to 90% were seen once. Sequencing was carried out using PBMCs or T cells enriched from blood (not recorded which). These TCRs come from a woman in her thirties with acute COVID-19. The CDR3 runs from the conserved cysteine through the conserved F or W. The D gene is left open where the match is weak. Clone size is shown for a subset of rows, as once, few, many or a class of expanded clone.

clone size: .
D gene: TRBD1
J gene: TRBJ2-7
V gene: TRBV5-1
CDR3 DNA: TGCGCCAGCAGCTTGGATTGGACAGGTCACTACGAGCAGTACTTC
CDR3 protein: CASSLDWTGHYEQYF

clone size: once
D gene: TRBD1
J gene: TRBJ2-7
V gene: TRBV7-2
CDR3 DNA: TGTGCCAGCAGCTTAAGGGCAGGGGGCTCCTACGAGCAGTACTTC
CDR3 protein: CASSLRAGGSYEQYF

clone size: .
D gene: TRBD1
J gene: TRBJ2-5
V gene: TRBV10-1
CDR3 DNA: TGCGCCAGCAGTCGGGACAGTCAAGAGACCCAGTACTTC
CDR3 protein: CASSRDSQETQYF

clone size: .
D gene: TRBD1
J gene: TRBJ2-3
V gene: TRBV29-1
CDR3 DNA: TGCAGCGGCGGGGACAGGACGGCAGATACGCAGTATTTT
CDR3 protein: CSGGDRTADTQYF

clone size: once
D gene: TRBD1
J gene: TRBJ2-1
V gene: TRBV11-3
CDR3 DNA: TGTGCCAGCAGCTTAGCCGGAGGGACAGGGGGGGGTTACAATGAGCAGTTCTTC
CDR3 protein: CASSLAGGTGGGYNEQFF

clone size: .
D gene: TRBD1
J gene: TRBJ1-2
V gene: TRBV2
CDR3 DNA: TGTGCCAGCAGTTCCACAGGGGGCGCCGGAAATGGCTACACCTTC
CDR3 protein: CASSSTGGAGNGYTF

clone size: .
D gene: TRBD1
J gene: TRBJ1-4
V gene: TRBV11-2
CDR3 DNA: TGTGCCAGCAGCAGGGACAGGGGGTTAAATGAAAAACTGTTTTTT
CDR3 protein: CASSRDRGLNEKLFF

clone size: .
D gene: .
J gene: TRBJ1-1
V gene: TRBV2
CDR3 DNA: TGTGCCAGCAGTGAAGGTGAAGGGGCCACTGAAGCTTTCTTT
CDR3 protein: CASSEGEGATEAFF

clone size: .
D gene: .
J gene: TRBJ1-1
V gene: TRBV18
CDR3 DNA: TGTGCCAGCTCTCCTGGACAGTCGGAAGCTTTCTTT
CDR3 protein: CASSPGQSEAFF

clone size: .
D gene: TRBD2
J gene: TRBJ2-5
V gene: TRBV14
CDR3 DNA: TGTGCCAGCAGCAGGATAGCGGGGGCGGAGACCCAGTACTTC
CDR3 protein: CASSRIAGAETQYF

clone size: .
D gene: TRBD1
J gene: TRBJ1-3
V gene: TRBV6-6
CDR3 DNA: TGTGCCAGCAGTTACTCTACAGGGGAAGTTGGAAACACCATATATTTT
CDR3 protein: CASSYSTGEVGNTIYF

clone size: .
D gene: .
J gene: TRBJ1-2
V gene: TRBV29-1
CDR3 DNA: TGCAGCGTTAAAGGACAGAACTATGGCTACACCTTC
CDR3 protein: CSVKGQNYGYTF

clone size: .
D gene: TRBD1
J gene: TRBJ2-1
V gene: TRBV7-9
CDR3 DNA: TGTGCCAGCAGCTTAGTTCGGGGACAGGGGAAGGACAATGAGCAGTTCTTC
CDR3 protein: CASSLVRGQGKDNEQFF

clone size: once
D gene: .
J gene: TRBJ1-1
V gene: TRBV30
CDR3 DNA: TGTGCCTGGAGTGACTCAACAGGGCTATCGGGTTTTGAAGCTTTCTTT
CDR3 protein: CAWSDSTGLSGFEAFF

clone size: .
D gene: .
J gene: TRBJ2-7
V gene: TRBV9
CDR3 DNA: TGTGCCAGCAGCGTAGGGGCAGGCTCGGGGTTCGAGCAGTACTTC
CDR3 protein: CASSVGAGSGFEQYF

clone size: .
D gene: TRBD2
J gene: TRBJ2-1
V gene: TRBV30
CDR3 DNA: TGTGCCTGGAGTAAAGCGGGGGCCTCCTACAATGAGCAGTTCTTC
CDR3 protein: CAWSKAGASYNEQFF

clone size: .
D gene: .
J gene: TRBJ2-3
V gene: TRBV2
CDR3 DNA: TGTGCCAGGGAACAGGAAACAGATACGCAGTATTTT
CDR3 protein: CAREQETDTQYF

clone size: once
D gene: TRBD2
J gene: TRBJ2-1
V gene: TRBV5-1
CDR3 DNA: TGCGCCAGCAGCGCGGGACTAGCGGGGGGGCCTTTAGGCAATGAGCAGTTCTTC
CDR3 protein: CASSAGLAGGPLGNEQFF

clone size: .
D gene: TRBD2
J gene: TRBJ2-3
V gene: TRBV12-5
CDR3 DNA: TGTGCTAGTGGTTTGGTCACTGTGGGACTAGCGCGGGGGTCCCATTTCGCTACGCAGTATTTT
CDR3 protein: CASGLVTVGLARGSHFATQYF

clone size: .
D gene: .
J gene: TRBJ2-7
V gene: TRBV7-9
CDR3 DNA: TGTGCCAGCAGCTCCGGGACTTACGAGCAGTACTTC
CDR3 protein: CASSSGTYEQYF

clone size: .
D gene: .
J gene: TRBJ2-7
V gene: TRBV5-5
CDR3 DNA: TGTGCCAGCAGCTCCCATGGACTCCCCTACGAGCAGTACTTC
CDR3 protein: CASSSHGLPYEQYF

clone size: .
D gene: TRBD1
J gene: TRBJ2-7
V gene: TRBV25-1
CDR3 DNA: TGTGCCAGCAGTCTTTCAAACCGGGACAGGGTCTACGAGCAGTACTTC
CDR3 protein: CASSLSNRDRVYEQYF

clone size: .
D gene: .
J gene: TRBJ1-1
V gene: TRBV6-5
CDR3 DNA: TGTGCCAGCAGGTCCTCTGAAGCTTTCTTT
CDR3 protein: CASRSSEAFF

clone size: .
D gene: TRBD2
J gene: TRBJ2-2
V gene: TRBV5-1
CDR3 DNA: TGCGCCAGCAGTTATCATCTTAGCGGGGGAGGCACCGGGGAGCTGTTTTTT
CDR3 protein: CASSYHLSGGGTGELFF

clone size: .
D gene: .
J gene: TRBJ1-1
V gene: TRBV2
CDR3 DNA: TGTGCCAGCAGTGAGATAGGGCTCTTGGATATGGTGAGGGATGAAGCTTTCTTT
CDR3 protein: CASSEIGLLDMVRDEAFF

clone size: .
D gene: TRBD1
J gene: TRBJ2-1
V gene: TRBV7-9
CDR3 DNA: TGTGCCAGCAGCCCACCCGGGACAGGGGATGAGCAGTTCTTC
CDR3 protein: CASSPPGTGDEQFF

clone size: .
D gene: TRBD1
J gene: TRBJ1-1
V gene: TRBV18
CDR3 DNA: TGTGCCAGCTCACCGAGACAGGGGATGAACACTGAAGCTTTCTTT
CDR3 protein: CASSPRQGMNTEAFF

clone size: few
D gene: TRBD1
J gene: TRBJ1-6
V gene: TRBV7-8
CDR3 DNA: TGTGCCAGCAGCTTGGGGACAGGGTATAATTCACCCCTCCACTTT
CDR3 protein: CASSLGTGYNSPLHF

clone size: few
D gene: .
J gene: TRBJ1-1
V gene: TRBV12-5
CDR3 DNA: TGTGCTAGTGGTTTAAATCAGGGGAAAGCTTTCTTT
CDR3 protein: CASGLNQGKAFF

clone size: .
D gene: .
J gene: TRBJ1-4
V gene: TRBV4-1
CDR3 DNA: TGCGCCAGCAGCCCATGGGGCAGTAAGGCAGGGGAAAAACTGTTTTTT
CDR3 protein: CASSPWGSKAGEKLFF

clone size: .
D gene: .
J gene: TRBJ1-3
V gene: TRBV4-1
CDR3 DNA: TGCGCCAGCAGCCTCACCGGGACAACAAGAAACACCATATATTTT
CDR3 protein: CASSLTGTTRNTIYF

clone size: .
D gene: TRBD1
J gene: TRBJ2-7
V gene: TRBV10-1
CDR3 DNA: TGCGCCAGCAGACCGACAGGGTACGAGCAGTACTTC
CDR3 protein: CASRPTGYEQYF

clone size: few
D gene: .
J gene: TRBJ1-2
V gene: TRBV28
CDR3 DNA: TGTGCCAGCAGTCAGTGGAACTATGGCTACACCTTC
CDR3 protein: CASSQWNYGYTF

clone size: .
D gene: TRBD1
J gene: TRBJ1-5
V gene: TRBV30
CDR3 DNA: TGTGCCTGGAGTCGGACAGGGAGGAGCAATCAGCCCCAGCATTTT
CDR3 protein: CAWSRTGRSNQPQHF

clone size: few
D gene: .
J gene: TRBJ1-5
V gene: TRBV6-2/TRBV6-3
CDR3 DNA: TGTGCCAGCAGCCCAGCGAGCAATCAGCCCCAGCATTTT
CDR3 protein: CASSPASNQPQHF

clone size: .
D gene: TRBD2
J gene: TRBJ2-3
V gene: TRBV4-1
CDR3 DNA: TGCGCCAGCAGCCGCCTTCTTCTAGCGGGGGGAACAGATACGCAGTATTTT
CDR3 protein: CASSRLLLAGGTDTQYF

clone size: few
D gene: .
J gene: TRBJ1-5
V gene: TRBV27
CDR3 DNA: TGTGCCAGCGGCAGGTTCAATCAGCCCCAGCATTTT
CDR3 protein: CASGRFNQPQHF

clone size: .
D gene: TRBD2
J gene: TRBJ2-7
V gene: TRBV3-1/TRBV3-2
CDR3 DNA: TGTGCCAGCAGCCAAGATCTAAGCGGGGGCGAGCAGTACTTC
CDR3 protein: CASSQDLSGGEQYF

clone size: .
D gene: TRBD2
J gene: TRBJ2-1
V gene: TRBV4-3
CDR3 DNA: TGCGCCAGCAGCCAAGAGCTTAGCGGGGGGGCCCGGAATGAGCAGTTCTTC
CDR3 protein: CASSQELSGGARNEQFF

clone size: .
D gene: .
J gene: TRBJ1-1
V gene: TRBV4-1
CDR3 DNA: TGCGCCAGCAGCCACCCGGACATGTTTTACTCTGAAGCTTTCTTT
CDR3 protein: CASSHPDMFYSEAFF

clone size: .
D gene: .
J gene: TRBJ2-2
V gene: TRBV24-1
CDR3 DNA: TGTGCCACCAGTGTAACGGGAAACACCGGGGAGCTGTTTTTT
CDR3 protein: CATSVTGNTGELFF

clone size: .
D gene: .
J gene: TRBJ1-1
V gene: TRBV10-1
CDR3 DNA: TGCGCCAGCAGTGATAGTGGGACACCGAACACTGAAGCTTTCTTT
CDR3 protein: CASSDSGTPNTEAFF

clone size: .
D gene: .
J gene: TRBJ2-5
V gene: TRBV24-1
CDR3 DNA: TGTGCCACCAGTGACCCCAGGGGTGGCGGGGAGACCCAGTACTTC
CDR3 protein: CATSDPRGGGETQYF

clone size: .
D gene: .
J gene: TRBJ1-5
V gene: TRBV7-2
CDR3 DNA: TGTGCCAGCAGCCCCCCGGGAGGTAGCAATCAGCCCCAGCATTTT
CDR3 protein: CASSPPGGSNQPQHF